The 13 T cell receptor beta chains given below trace back to one sample, sequenced in a study of cytomegalovirus exposure and HLA in healthy donors. The study ran its PCR with 60 Vbeta and 13 Jbeta primers. Sequenced by immunoSEQ multiplex PCR; TCRdb stores in-frame clones only, minus some. The table includes about 160,000 clones, about four fifths detected once. Specimen: PBMCs. The receptors derive from a male donor in good health and CMV-seronegative.

The V gene is TRBV20-1, the J gene TRBJ2-7; D not resolved. Germline CDR1 reads DFQATT; CDR2 reads SNEGSKA (reference sequence). V was pared by 4 bases and J by 8 bases, with 9 bases between. CDR3 length equals 10 residues. The CDR3 loop is CSATFLQQYF. CDR3 nucleotides: TGCAGTGCTACTTTTCTTCAGCAGTACTTC.

This clone was seen just once. Here the CDR3 reads CASSEGRDNEQFF. The DNA for the CDR3 is TGTGCCAGCAGTGAAGGTAGAGATAATGAGCAGTTCTTC. This chain joins TRBV2 and TRBJ2-1; D not resolved. Trimming cost V 1 base and J 7 bases, with 8 bases left between them. The CDR3 totals 13 residues. Per the germline V gene, CDR1 is SNHLY and CDR2 is FYNNEI.

This clone was detected only once. The genes are TRBV5-1 and TRBJ2-4; 7 bases map to TRBD2. This CDR3 is 16 amino acids long. J gave up 7 bases and V 5 bases, and 15 bases lay outside the gene matches. The germline V gene has CDR1 SGHRS and CDR2 YFSETQ. CDR3 loop: CASSLTTGGAENIQYF. The CDR3 coding sequence is TGCGCCAGCAGTCTCACGACGGGGGGTGCAGAGAACATTCAGTACTTC.

The chain employs TRBV25-1 and TRBJ1-2, with 10 bases lining up with TRBD1. The CDR3 loop spans 14 amino acids. CDR1 is MGHDK and CDR2 is SYGVNS in the germline V gene. The trim removed 5 bases at V and 3 bases at J, leaving 3 bases unmatched. The CDR3 here is CASSSGTGDYGYTF. DNA for the CDR3: TGTGCCAGCAGTTCCGGGACAGGGGACTATGGCTACACCTTC.

This chain uses TRBV6-5 with TRBJ1-4, with a possible D match to TRBD1 (6 bases). V lost 7 bases and J 3 bases, leaving 12 bases between the germline ends. Germline loops: CDR1 MNHEY, CDR2 SVGAGI. This CDR3 has 14 residues. CDR3 nucleotides: TGTGCCAGCACCGAGGACAGATCTAATGAAAAACTGTTTTTT. Protein sequence: CASTEDRSNEKLFF.

This chain joins TRBV19 and TRBJ1-1, with D uncertain. Germline CDR1 LNHDA, CDR2 SQIVND (reference sequence). V lost 7 bases and J lost 1, with 7 bases in between. The CDR3 is 12 residues long. The chain's CDR3 is CASKFRNTEAFF. In DNA, the CDR3 is TGTGCCAGTAAGTTTAGGAACACTGAAGCTTTCTTT.

The chain uses TRBV29-1 and TRBJ1-2, with 12 bases lining up with TRBD1. CDR3 length equals 13 residues. V shed 1 base and J 7 bases; nucleotides not matched to a gene: 1. Germline CDR1 is SQVTM and CDR2 is ANQGSEA. CDR3 sequence reads: CSVEGGQGAGYTF. DNA of the CDR3: TGCAGCGTTGAAGGGGGACAGGGGGCTGGCTACACCTTC.

This clone was observed once. This rearrangement joins TRBV5-1 to TRBJ2-1; 7 bases fit TRBD2. V dropped 1 base and J dropped 2; count of bases not matched to a gene: 6. The CDR3 has 16 residues. Per germline, CDR1 SGHRS and CDR2 YFSETQ. CDR3 DNA: TGCGCCAGCAGCTTGAGTTCTGGACTAGCCTACAATGAGCAGTTCTTC. Residues: CASSLSSGLAYNEQFF. The entire variable domain, with the rest obtained from reference TRBV5-1 and TRBJ2-1, is as follows: KAGVTQTPRYLIKTRGQQVTLSCSPISGHRSVSWYQQTPGQGLQFLFEYFSETQRNKGNFPGRFSGRQFSNSRSEMNVSTLELGDSALYLCASSLSSGLAYNEQFFGPGTRLTVL.

Comments on this clone: Sequence at one end of the junction differs from germline and may be a read error. The gene calls are TRBV27 and TRBJ1-2; 8 positions match TRBD1. Per the germline V gene, CDR1 is MNHEY and CDR2 is SMNVEV (reference sequence). This CDR3 has 16 residues. The CDR3 sequence is CASSSGQGFSNYGYPF. The CDR3 DNA is TGTGCCAGCAGTTCTGGACAGGGCTTCTCTAACTATGGCTACCCCTTC.

The chain joins TRBV7-9 to TRBJ1-1; 9 positions match TRBD1. Trimming cost V 5 bases and J 5 bases; bases outside gene matches: 6. In germline, CDR1 is SEHNR, CDR2 FQNEAQ (reference sequence). The CDR3 is 14 amino acids. This chain's CDR3 is CASSGWTGETEAFF. DNA for the CDR3: TGTGCCAGCAGCGGATGGACAGGGGAGACTGAAGCTTTCTTT.

The CDR3 coding sequence is TGTGCCAGCAGCGTAACTAGCGGGGGGGCCTTGAGTACGCAGTATTTT. Its translation is CASSVTSGGALSTQYF. The rearrangement links TRBV7-2 to TRBJ2-3; TRBD2 agrees at 13 bases. Unmatched junction bases numbered 10, after V lost 5 bases and J lost 8 bases. Germline V gene lookup returns CDR1 SGHTA and CDR2 FQGNSA. This CDR3 region has 16 residues. Complete variable domain (other parts from reference TRBV7-2 and TRBJ2-3): GAGVSQSPSNKVTEKGKDVELRCDPISGHTALYWYRQSLGQGLEFLIYFQGNSAPDKSGLPSDRFSAERTGGSVSTLTIQRTQQEDSAVYLCASSVTSGGALSTQYFGPGTRLTVL.

The chain couples TRBV11-2 to TRBJ2-5, with 10 bases identical to TRBD2. The J segment lost 3 bases and the V segment lost 2 bases, leaving 12 bases of the junction unmatched. Germline assignment: CDR1 SGHAT and CDR2 FQNNGV. The CDR3 contains 18 residues. CDR3 DNA sequence: TGTGCCAGCAGCTTATTCTTGGTCCAGCGGGGGGGCGAAGAGACCCAGTACTTC. This encodes CASSLFLVQRGGEETQYF.

This clone came up a few times. The V call is TRBV9, the J call TRBJ1-1; 9 positions match TRBD1. V shed 3 bases, J shed 5 bases, and the junction held 5 bases outside the gene matches. The CDR3 has 14 amino acids. Per germline, CDR1 SGDLS and CDR2 YYNGEE. This chain's CDR3 is CASSAQGAHTEAFF. CDR3 nucleotide sequence: TGTGCCAGCAGCGCACAGGGGGCTCATACTGAAGCTTTCTTT.